This passage covers 26 T cell receptor beta chains from one sample sequenced in a study of tumor and adjacent non-tumor tissue in lung cancer. The library came from three nested PCR rounds adapted from ARM-PCR protocols. TCRdb ran MiXCR on the multiplex PCR reads and lists one entry per CDR3 protein. This table has roughly 220,000 distinct CDR3 sequences, 71% appearing once. RNA was extracted from bulk tissue without any cell sorting. The specimen was lung tumor tissue. Receptors originate from a man aged 60-69 years with non-small cell lung cancer.

As for this clonotype: At one end the junction does not follow the germline gene, possibly because of a read error. The chain employs TRBV11-3 and TRBJ2-1; 7 positions match TRBD1. From germline, CDR1 is SGHNT and CDR2 YENEEA. The CDR3 is 14 amino acids. The CDR3 DNA reads as TGCGCCAGCAGCTCACAGGGGTGGGGCAATGAGCAGCTCTTC. This translates into CASSSQGWGNEQLF.

Comment on this clonotype: Because it lacks the conserved phenylalanine or tryptophan at the end, this CDR3 is likely a read error. The gene calls are TRBV4-2 and TRBJ2-3; 7 bases line up with TRBD2. The CDR3 is made up of 15 amino acids. CDR1 LGHNA and CDR2 YNFKEQ come from the germline V gene. CDR3 region: CASSQASGEADAQYL. For the CDR3, the DNA is TGTGCCAGCAGCCAAGCAAGCGGGGAGGCAGATGCGCAGTATTTG.

The chain combines TRBV28 with TRBJ2-5, with D possibly being TRBD2 (5 bases). Trimming took 10 bases from V and 13 from J, leaving 28 bases between them. The CDR3 length is 14 residues. Germline V gives CDR1 MDHEN, CDR2 SYDVKM. CDR3 protein: CATLVGELQETRYF. CDR3 DNA: TGTGCCACCCTTGTCGGGGAGCTCCAAGAGACTCGGTACTTC.

As regards this clonotype: One end of the junction does not line up with germline, which may come from a read error. The chain uses TRBV11-2 and TRBJ1-3; unclear D gene. Germline lookup yields CDR1 SGHAT and CDR2 FQNNGV. The CDR3 is 13 amino acids. This CDR3 is CASRLDTGNTIYF. The CDR3 nucleotides are TGTGCTAGCAGGCTTGATACTGGAAACACCATATATTTT. The whole variable domain, filled in from reference TRBV11-2 and TRBJ1-3, reads EAGVAQSPRYKIIEKRQSVAFWCNPISGHATLYWYQQILGQGPKLLIQFQNNGVVDDSQLPKDRFSAERLKGVDSTLKIQPAKLEDSAVYLCASRLDTGNTIYFGEGSWLTVV.

The chain carries TRBV11-3 and TRBJ1-4; no firm D call. The ends were cut back, 7 bases at V and 8 bases at J, with 26 bases in the middle. The germline V gene has CDR1 SGHNT and CDR2 YENEEA. This CDR3 comprises 17 residues. The CDR3 DNA reads as TGTGCCAGCAACATCTCTCAGTGGGGAAGCGGACGGGAAAAACTGTTTTTT. Protein sequence: CASNISQWGSGREKLFF.

Turning to this clonotype: Relative to the germline gene, one junction end is altered; a read error may explain this. V and J are TRBV6-5 and TRBJ2-2, with D perhaps matching TRBD2 (5 bases). Germline loops: CDR1 MNHEY, CDR2 SVGAGI. This CDR3 is built from 15 residues. DNA for the CDR3: TGTGCCAGCAGTTACCGGGGAGCCTACACCGGGGAACTGTTTTTT. It encodes CASSYRGAYTGELFF.

This clonotype has only a few counts. This chain uses TRBV6-1 with TRBJ2-7, with a possible D match to TRBD2 (5 bases). Germline V gene lookup returns CDR1 MNHNS and CDR2 SASEGT. Trimming removed 10 bases at V and 2 bases at J, with 18 bases between. The CDR3 length is 14 residues. The CDR3 nucleotides read TGTGCCACCAAGACCTCGGGGAATACCTACGAGCAGTACTTC. It translates to CATKTSGNTYEQYF.

Turning to this clonotype: A read error may produce the germline difference seen at one junction end. This sequence joins TRBV11-2 and TRBJ2-2; 11 bases are a match to TRBD2. The CDR3 has 17 residues. CDR1 and CDR2 from the germline V gene are SGHAT and FQNNGV. The CDR3 reads CASSLASGGTNIGELFF. The CDR3 DNA follows: TGTGCCAGCAGCTTAGCTAGCGGGGGGACCAACATCGGGGAGCTGTTTTTT.

The chain couples TRBV11-3 to TRBJ2-1; D may be TRBD1 (6 bases). V was clipped by 1 base and J by 9 bases, with 16 bases between them. The CDR3 is 15 amino acids. Germline V gene sequence: CDR1 SGHNT, CDR2 YENEEA. CDR3 DNA: TGTGCCAGCAGCTTAGTGACAGGTGAATGCGGTGAGCAGTTCTTC. The encoded protein is CASSLVTGECGEQFF.

As concerns this clonotype: One end of the junction is discordant with germline, which a read error may explain. The chain recombines TRBV11-2 with TRBJ2-3; possible D gene TRBD1, 7 bases. CDR1 and CDR2 (germline): SGHAT, FQNNGV. The CDR3 has 15 amino acids. The CDR3 coding sequence is TGTGCCAGCATCTTATGGACAGGAGGGCCAGATACGCAGTATTTT. It yields the protein CASILWTGGPDTQYF.

The chain recombines TRBV6-2 or TRBV6-3 with TRBJ2-2; possibly TRBD2 for D (6 bases). Germline V gene sequence: CDR1 MNHEY, CDR2 SVGEGT. The V gene lost 2 bases and the J gene lost 2 bases, with 12 bases spanning the gap. The CDR3 loop spans 16 amino acids. The CDR3 sequence: CASSYEDSGNTGELFF. In DNA, the CDR3 is TGTGCCAGCAGTTACGAAGATAGCGGCAACACCGGGGAGCTGTTTTTT.

Comments on this clonotype: The conserved closing phenylalanine or tryptophan is absent in this CDR3, likely reflecting a read error. The rearrangement joins TRBV7-9 to TRBJ1-2; TRBD1 agrees at 7 bases. The ends lost 9 bases at V and 4 bases at J; junction bases unmatched: 11. Germline values: CDR1 SEHNR, CDR2 FQNEAQ (reference sequence). The CDR3 contains 14 residues. The CDR3 is CARSPLGQFYGYTI. For the CDR3, the DNA is TGTGCCAGAAGCCCTCTGGGACAGTTCTATGGCTACACCATC.

This chain joins TRBV20-1 and TRBJ2-1; 11 bases agree with TRBD1. The trim removed 1 base at V and 5 bases at J, leaving 4 bases unmatched. The germline CDR1 and CDR2 sequences are DFQATT and SNEGSKA (reference sequence). This CDR3 spans 15 amino acids. The chain's CDR3 is CSARVGQGGDNEQFF. CDR3 nucleotides: TGCAGTGCTAGAGTGGGACAGGGGGGGGACAATGAGCAGTTCTTC.

Points on this clonotype: Being one base from a much bigger clone, this may be a read error. The J gene is TRBJ2-5, the V gene TRBV20-1; 12 bases are a match to TRBD2. The germline V gene has CDR1 DFQATT and CDR2 SNEGSKA (reference sequence). V shed 6 bases and J 9 bases; nucleotides not matched to a gene: 14. There are 15 residues in the CDR3. The CDR3 is CSALPGLAGEGAQYF. DNA of the CDR3: TGCAGTGCCCTACCGGGACTAGCGGGCGAGGGGGCCCAGTACTTC.

Comment on this clonotype: Relative to the germline gene, one junction end is altered; a read error may explain this. V gene TRBV5-5 combines with J gene TRBJ2-1; 9 bases are a match to TRBD1. From germline, CDR1 is SGHKS and CDR2 YYEKEE (reference sequence). The CDR3 sequence is 17 residues long. The CDR3 loop reads CASGSTLDRGTYNEQLF. CDR3 nucleotide sequence: TGTGCCAGCGGCTCCACCCTTGACAGGGGGACCTACAATGAGCAGCTCTTC.

As concerns this clonotype: A read error may produce the germline difference seen at one junction end. This chain uses TRBV11-2 with TRBJ2-1; a weak D match, TRBD2 (6 bases). The V gene's germline CDR1 is SGHAT and CDR2 FQNNGV. The length of the CDR3 is 14 residues. CDR3 sequence reads: CATRAGLSYNEQFF. CDR3 in DNA: TGTGCTACTCGAGCGGGCCTCTCCTATAATGAGCAGTTCTTC.

The chain uses TRBV12-3 or TRBV12-4 and TRBJ1-1; maybe TRBD1 (5 bases). Trimming took 5 bases from V and 12 from J, leaving 19 bases between them. This CDR3 contains 13 residues. The CDR3 region is CASSTSGASETFF. The CDR3 bases are TGTGCCAGCAGTACAAGTGGGGCTTCCGAAACTTTCTTT.

The sample holds a few counts of this clonotype. J is TRBJ2-5 and V is TRBV20-1; 10 bases are shared with TRBD2. The CDR3 runs 16 residues. Trimming removed 5 bases from V and 2 bases from J; junction bases left unmatched: 11. Germline V gene lookup returns CDR1 DFQATT and CDR2 SNEGSKA (reference sequence). CDR3 region: CSAPPLAGVWQETQYF. The CDR3 DNA reads as TGCAGTGCTCCACCTCTAGCGGGGGTTTGGCAAGAGACCCAGTACTTC.

Turning to this clonotype: A much larger clone lies one base from this, so it may be a read error. The rearrangement uses TRBV20-1 and TRBJ2-7; no clear D gene. The CDR3 sequence is 13 residues long. Germline CDR1 is DFQATT and CDR2 is SNEGSKA (reference sequence). CDR3 amino acids: CSVRVPGAYEQYF. The CDR3 DNA reads TGCAGTGTTAGAGTGCCAGGAGCCTACGAGCAGTACTTC.

A remark on this clonotype: Relative to the germline gene, one junction end is altered; a read error may explain this. This rearrangement joins TRBV20-1 to TRBJ2-5; 16 bases are a match to TRBD2. Germline assignment: CDR1 DFQATT and CDR2 SNEGSKA (reference sequence). The CDR3 loop spans 17 amino acids. CDR3 in DNA: TGCAGTGCTAGATCCTGGGGACTAGCGGGGGGGCGCGAGACCCAGAACTTC. Protein product: CSARSWGLAGGRETQNF.

This clonotype was detected only a few times. J is TRBJ2-1 and V is TRBV12-3 or TRBV12-4, with 8 bases lining up with TRBD1. Unmatched junction bases numbered 6, after V lost 6 bases and J lost 2 bases. The CDR3 loop spans 15 amino acids. This CDR3 is CASSGDRRAYNEQFF. The CDR3 DNA reads TGTGCCAGCAGCGGGGACAGGAGGGCCTACAATGAGCAGTTCTTC.

The chain employs TRBV5-4 and TRBJ2-3; D remains ambiguous. The CDR3 runs to 14 residues. Germline assignment: CDR1 SGHNT and CDR2 YYREEE (reference sequence). V was trimmed by 0 bases and J by 1 base, leaving 6 bases between them. CDR3 protein: CASSLDPGTDTQYF. The CDR3 nucleotides are TGTGCCAGCAGCTTGGATCCTGGCACAGATACGCAGTATTTT. The variable domain in full, with the rest retrieved from reference TRBV5-4 and TRBJ2-3, is ETGVTQSPTHLIKTRGQQVTLRCSSQSGHNTVSWYQQALGQGPQFIFQYYREEENGRGNFPPRFSGLQFPNYSSELNVNALELDDSALYLCASSLDPGTDTQYFGPGTRLTVL.

As concerns this clonotype: Lacking the conserved final phenylalanine or tryptophan, this CDR3 likely reflects a read error. The J gene is TRBJ2-3, the V gene TRBV11-3; 10 nucleotides match TRBD2. Per the germline V gene, CDR1 is SGHNT and CDR2 is YENEEA. The CDR3 is 15 residues long. CDR3 region: CASSLRLAGADTQYI. The CDR3 coding sequence is TGTGCCAGTAGCTTGAGACTAGCGGGCGCAGATACGCAGTATATT.

This clonotype has only a few counts. V gene TRBV7-9 combines with J gene TRBJ2-5; D perhaps matches TRBD2 (5 bases). Trimming took 10 bases from V and 4 from J, leaving 16 bases between them. The CDR3 has 13 amino acids. Germline lookup yields CDR1 SEHNR and CDR2 FQNEAQ (reference sequence). The CDR3 sequence is CAIRGSVVETQYF. The DNA for the CDR3 is TGTGCCATCCGCGGGTCCGTAGTAGAGACCCAGTACTTC.

For this clonotype: Mismatch with germline at one junction end may stem from a read error. The V gene is TRBV7-9, the J gene TRBJ1-1; a possible D gene is TRBD1 (5 bases). CDR1 is SEHNR, CDR2 FQNEAQ, per germline (reference sequence). The CDR3 loop spans 16 amino acids. The CDR3 loop reads CASSSTRVRGGTEASF. In DNA form, the CDR3 reads TGTGCCAGCAGCTCCACCCGTGTAAGGGGCGGCACTGAAGCTTCCTTT.

The chain uses TRBV11-3 and TRBJ2-1; D is unclear. Germline values: CDR1 SGHNT, CDR2 YENEEA. The V end was cut by 1 base, the J end by 7 bases, with 14 bases between. The CDR3 runs to 15 residues. DNA for the CDR3: TGTGCCAGCAGCTTAGGGAAAATATGCCCTAATGAGCAGTTCTTC. Encoded protein: CASSLGKICPNEQFF.